Below are 11 T cell receptor beta chains sequenced from a single sample in a study of post-analysis software for immune sequencing data. Findings and caveats of the study: Among 4 or 5 TRBV segments more frequent in patients than controls were TRBV5-6, TRBV5-1 and TRBV20-1.

Each TCR beta cDNA library carried unique molecular identifiers. Each CDR3 protein is one row after TCRdb ran MiXCR on the PCR reads. Here the sample spans hundreds of thousands of distinct CDR3 sequences, approximately 42% being singletons. The antigens for these receptors are not known. What was sequenced was blood. The source of these receptors is a girl aged 2 to 10 with multiple sclerosis.

V is TRBV5-1 and J is TRBJ2-1; no reliable D call. Per germline, CDR1 SGHRS and CDR2 YFSETQ. This CDR3 has 12 amino acids. Trimming cost V 3 bases and J 8 bases, with 9 bases left between them. CDR3 amino acids: CASSWNRDEQFF. The CDR3 region has the DNA TGCGCCAGCAGCTGGAACAGAGATGAGCAGTTCTTC.

The chain links TRBV5-5 to TRBJ2-1, with 9 bases fitting TRBD2. The CDR3 is 15 residues long. The trim removed 4 bases at V and 1 base at J, leaving 3 bases unmatched. Germline V lookup: CDR1 SGHKS, CDR2 YYEKEE (reference sequence). The CDR3 is CASSTLAGSYNEQFF. CDR3 nucleotide sequence: TGTGCCAGCAGCACGCTAGCGGGATCCTACAATGAGCAGTTCTTC.

Details on this clonotype: The germline gene is not matched at one end of the junction; a read error may be the cause. V usage is TRBV20-1 and J usage is TRBJ2-7, with D perhaps TRBD1 (5 bases). CDR3 size: 16 residues. Germline V gene sequence: CDR1 DFQATT, CDR2 SNEGSKA (reference sequence). CDR3 sequence reads: CSAGDVTREGIHEQYF. As DNA, the CDR3 is TGCAGTGCTGGAGATGTAACCAGGGAAGGGATCCACGAGCAGTACTTC.

Concerning this clonotype itself: Germline is not matched at one junction end, which may reflect a read error. The chain carries TRBV5-1 and TRBJ2-1, with 9 bases identical to TRBD1. From germline, CDR1 is SGHRS and CDR2 YFSETQ. The CDR3 covers 15 residues. The CDR3 region has the DNA TGCGCCAACAGCGACGGACAGGGGATAAACAGTGAGCAGTTCTTC. Its protein product is CANSDGQGINSEQFF. Based on the CDR3 plus reference TRBV5-1 and TRBJ2-1, the full variable domain is KAGVTQTPRYLIKTRGQQVTLSCSPISGHRSVSWYQQTPGQGLQFLFEYFSETQRNKGNFPGRFSGRQFSNSRSEMNVSTLELGDSALYLCANSDGQGINSEQFFGPGTRLTVL.

This clonotype was seen a few times. The rearrangement joins TRBV4-1 to TRBJ2-5, with 8 bases matching TRBD2. The CDR3 spans 17 residues. The germline gives CDR1 MGHRA, CDR2 YSYEKL. Losses at the gene ends were 0 bases for V and 0 bases for J; bases not matched to a gene: 6. The CDR3: CASSQDGLTSDQETQYF. The CDR3 DNA sequence: TGCGCCAGCAGCCAAGATGGGCTGACTAGCGACCAAGAGACCCAGTACTTC.

The chain carries TRBV5-1 and TRBJ2-1; 12 bases are a match to TRBD1. CDR1 is SGHRS, CDR2 YFSETQ, per germline. The V segment lost 4 bases and the J segment 9 bases; nucleotides outside the gene matches: 5. This CDR3 has 14 amino acids. The CDR3 DNA follows: TGCGCCAGCAGCACCGGGACAGGGGGCCTTGAGCAGTTCTTC. Its protein is CASSTGTGGLEQFF.

This clonotype was found a few times. The chain employs TRBV9 and TRBJ2-3; weak D call: TRBD2 (6 bases). CDR1 and CDR2 from the germline V gene are SGDLS and YYNGEE. The ends were cut back, 4 bases at V and 8 bases at J, with 14 bases in the middle. This CDR3 has 13 amino acids. The CDR3 sequence is CASSPEGLRTQYF. The CDR3 region has the DNA TGTGCCAGCAGCCCCGAGGGACTGCGTACGCAGTATTTT.

This chain uses TRBV5-6 with TRBJ2-7; TRBD2 matches at 13 bases. TRBJ2-5 matches the DNA end more closely, so the J call is doubtful. Per the germline V gene, CDR1 is SGHDT and CDR2 is YYEEEE. The CDR3 has 20 amino acids. The CDR3 region has the DNA TGTGCCAGCAGCTCTAGTTGGACTAGCGGGAGACGGCCTTGGGAGGAGACCCAGTACTTC. Protein: CASSSSWTSGRRPWEETQYF.

The table lists this clonotype with a few counts. The rearrangement links TRBV4-2 to TRBJ2-3; the D gene is possibly TRBD1 (6 bases). Trimming removed 1 base from V and 5 bases from J, with 13 bases in between. The CDR3 length is 15 residues. Germline V gene sequence: CDR1 LGHNA, CDR2 YNFKEQ. CDR3 residues: CASSQGVRGRDTQYF. The CDR3 DNA reads TGTGCCAGCAGCCAAGGGGTGAGGGGGAGAGATACGCAGTATTTT.

This chain connects TRBV5-1 to TRBJ2-5; D ambiguous. Germline V gene sequence: CDR1 SGHRS, CDR2 YFSETQ. The CDR3 runs to 17 residues. The V end lost 0 bases, the J end lost 0 bases, and 15 bases lay between the germline ends. This CDR3 is CASSLARSQSYQETQYF. The DNA of the CDR3 is TGCGCCAGCAGCTTGGCCCGAAGCCAATCGTACCAAGAGACCCAGTACTTC.

This clonotype was found a few times. This sequence joins TRBV5-1 and TRBJ1-1, with 8 bases that match TRBD1. Germline V gene sequence: CDR1 SGHRS, CDR2 YFSETQ. V trimming: 1 base; J trimming: 4 bases; junction bases outside the gene matches: 6. The CDR3 runs 15 residues. In DNA form, the CDR3 reads TGCGCCAGCAGCTTGATAGGACAGGGTATCACTGAAGCTTTCTTT. Amino acid sequence: CASSLIGQGITEAFF.